This record concerns one T cell receptor (beta chain) sequence. Sequencing was performed with immunoSEQ multiplex PCR; in TCRdb, only in-frame clones are kept and a portion is missing. Of about 55,000 clones detected, 85% to 90% appear once; the ten largest clones hold roughly 15%. The CDR3 contains 15 residues. With 3 bases removed from V and 2 bases from J, the gap between germline ends came to 12 bases. CDR1 SGDLS and CDR2 YYNGEE come from the germline V gene. These data are taken from a study of blood T cell repertoires in COVID-19. Study-wide background: Samples of COVID-19 (acute and convalescent) were obtained from the United States, Italy and Spain.

This chain joins TRBV9 and TRBJ2-1; no definite D call. This TCR was recovered from a human donor in a cohort sampled during active COVID-19. The sample was peripheral blood. The CDR3 DNA follows: TGTGCCAGCAGCGAACTTAGAGGAACCTACAATGAGCAGTTCTTC. Translated: CASSELRGTYNEQFF.